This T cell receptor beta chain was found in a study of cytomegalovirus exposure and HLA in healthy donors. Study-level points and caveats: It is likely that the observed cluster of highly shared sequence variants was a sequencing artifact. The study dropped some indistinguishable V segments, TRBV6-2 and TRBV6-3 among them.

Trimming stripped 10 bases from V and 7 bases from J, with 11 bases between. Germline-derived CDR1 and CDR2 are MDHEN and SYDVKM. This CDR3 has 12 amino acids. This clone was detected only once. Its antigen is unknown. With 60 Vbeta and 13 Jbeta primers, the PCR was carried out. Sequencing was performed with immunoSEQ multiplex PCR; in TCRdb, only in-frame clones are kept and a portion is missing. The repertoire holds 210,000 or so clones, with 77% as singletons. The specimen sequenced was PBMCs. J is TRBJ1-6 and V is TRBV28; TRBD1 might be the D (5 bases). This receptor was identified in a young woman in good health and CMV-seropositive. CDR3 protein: CATRTTNSPLHF. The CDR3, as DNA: TGTGCCACTAGGACAACAAATTCACCCCTCCACTTT.